One and the same sample provided the 17 T cell receptor beta chains below, sequenced in a study of post-analysis software for immune sequencing data. cDNA libraries of TCR beta carried unique molecular identifiers. TCRdb reprocessed the PCR reads with MiXCR, giving one entry per CDR3 protein. The sample consists of roughly 150,000 distinct CDR3 sequences, about 36% of them appearing once. Sequenced here: blood, sampled after autologous hematopoietic stem cell transplantation. These receptors originate from a girl aged 5 to 17 with multiple sclerosis.

V is TRBV29-1 and J is TRBJ1-1, with 7 bases that match TRBD1. This CDR3 comprises 13 residues. The V segment lost 7 bases and the J segment 5 bases; nucleotides outside the gene matches: 10. Germline values: CDR1 SQVTM, CDR2 ANQGSEA. CDR3 residues: CSAKDGQVTEAFF. The CDR3 DNA reads TGCAGCGCTAAAGATGGACAGGTAACTGAAGCTTTCTTT.

This chain uses TRBV5-1 with TRBJ2-5; 12 nucleotides line up with TRBD2. The J call may be wrong; the DNA end is better matched by TRBJ2-7. The germline V gene has CDR1 SGHRS and CDR2 YFSETQ. CDR3 length equals 16 residues. CDR3 sequence: CASSRQTSGRGDEQYF. The CDR3 nucleotides read TGCGCCAGCAGCCGACAGACTAGCGGGAGAGGAGACGAGCAGTACTTC.

There are a few counts of this clonotype. V is TRBV12-3 or TRBV12-4 and J is TRBJ2-4; the D gene could be TRBD1 or TRBD2 (5 bases each). V lost 5 bases and J lost 3, with 14 bases in between. The CDR3 totals 15 residues. Here the CDR3 reads CASSDQRGGKNIQYF. DNA of the CDR3: TGTGCCAGCAGTGACCAGAGGGGTGGCAAAAACATTCAGTACTTC.

A few counts support this clonotype. The chain employs TRBV7-2 and TRBJ2-3; D gene unclear. The CDR3 has 13 amino acids. Germline V gene data show CDR1 as SGHTA and CDR2 as FQGNSA. Between the trimmed V and J ends, which lost 5 bases and 4 bases, there was a span of 10 bases. CDR3 loop: CASSPPLADTQYF. The CDR3 coding sequence is TGTGCCAGCAGCCCGCCCCTAGCAGATACGCAGTATTTT.

This clonotype has just a few counts. V gene TRBV29-1 combines with J gene TRBJ2-1, with TRBD2 identical over 10 bases. Trimming took 4 bases from V and 4 from J; bases not matched to a gene: 7. Per germline, CDR1 SQVTM and CDR2 ANQGSEA. The CDR3 loop spans 15 amino acids. DNA for the CDR3: TGCAGCGTTGTGAGTAGCGGGAGGTTTTACAATGAGCAGTTCTTC. Protein product: CSVVSSGRFYNEQFF.

This clonotype was recorded only once. V is TRBV10-3 and J is TRBJ2-5; 7 bases match TRBD1. Germline lookup yields CDR1 ENHRY and CDR2 SYGVKD. The CDR3 runs 14 residues. V dropped 0 bases and J dropped 11; count of bases not matched to a gene: 9. The CDR3 reads CAISESGQCSEQYF. The CDR3 DNA sequence: TGTGCCATCAGTGAGTCGGGACAGTGTAGTGAGCAGTACTTC.

This clonotype has a handful of counts. V gene TRBV28 combines with J gene TRBJ2-5, with 8 bases matching TRBD2. Judging by the DNA end, TRBJ2-7 fits better; the J call may be wrong. Germline-derived CDR1 and CDR2 are MDHEN and SYDVKM. The CDR3 consists of 14 residues. CDR3 DNA: TGTGCAACGCTTAAGGGCGGGAGGTCCTACGAGCAGTACTTC. Translated, it gives CATLKGGRSYEQYF.

This clonotype was seen a handful of times. The V call is TRBV7-3, the J call TRBJ1-2; TRBD1 might be the D (5 bases). The CDR3 runs to 14 residues. The V end was cut by 5 bases, the J end by 0 bases, with 10 bases between. Germline loops: CDR1 SGHTA, CDR2 FQGTGA. CDR3 nucleotide sequence: TGTGCCAGCAGCCCGACAGCCACTAACTATGGCTACACCTTC. Translating it yields CASSPTATNYGYTF.

The chain has TRBV5-1 and TRBJ2-5, with a tentative D call TRBD2 (6 bases). V gave up 3 bases and J gave up 5 bases, with 14 bases separating them. Per the germline V gene, CDR1 is SGHRS and CDR2 is YFSETQ. CDR3 length: 14 amino acids. The CDR3 DNA sequence: TGCGCCAGCAGCTATTTGGGACTTCTGGAGACCCAGTACTTC. Translating it yields CASSYLGLLETQYF.

In its sample, this clonotype was seen many times. This chain joins TRBV30 and TRBJ2-1; 8 bases map to TRBD1. This CDR3 is built from 13 residues. J was trimmed by 2 bases and V by 8 bases; bases with no gene match: 5. CDR1 and CDR2 from the germline V gene are GTSNPN and SVGIG (reference sequence). The DNA for the CDR3 is TGTGCCGCCTACAGGGGGACCTACAATGAGCAGTTCTTC. Its protein is CAAYRGTYNEQFF.

This clonotype has just a few counts. J is TRBJ2-4 and V is TRBV9; 10 nucleotides align to TRBD1. The germline V gene has CDR1 SGDLS and CDR2 YYNGEE. V dropped 2 bases and J dropped 6; count of bases not matched to a gene: 8. There are 16 residues in the CDR3. The CDR3 bases are TGTGCCAGCAGCGTGGGGGGGGGACAGGGGATAAACATTCAGTACTTC. Protein: CASSVGGGQGINIQYF.

This clonotype has at least ten counts. V usage is TRBV20-1 and J usage is TRBJ2-5; possibly TRBD2 for D (6 bases). Deletions cut 3 bases from V and 1 base from J, with 15 bases between. The CDR3 runs 15 residues. Germline lookup yields CDR1 DFQATT and CDR2 SNEGSKA (reference sequence). For the CDR3, the DNA is TGCAGTGCTAGTTCCGACGGGAGTACCCAAGAGACCCAGTACTTC. Protein product: CSASSDGSTQETQYF.

In this sample, this clonotype turned up once. This chain joins TRBV6-7 and TRBJ2-7, with a tentative D call TRBD1 (5 bases). TRBV6-7 is marked as an open reading frame, function uncertain. Trimming left V 0 bases short and J 3 bases short, with 15 bases between. The CDR3 loop spans 16 amino acids. The chain's CDR3 is CASSYSFWTQYYEQYF. CDR3 bases: TGTGCCAGCAGTTACTCTTTCTGGACACAGTACTACGAGCAGTACTTC.

This clonotype was counted only a few times. The J gene is TRBJ1-5, the V gene TRBV4-2; D not resolved. V was pared by 4 bases and J by 7 bases, with 11 bases between. Germline-derived CDR1 and CDR2 are LGHNA and YNFKEQ. The CDR3 runs to 13 residues. The chain's CDR3 is CASSPQLDQPQHF. The CDR3 nucleotides are TGTGCCAGCAGCCCTCAGTTAGACCAGCCCCAGCATTTT.

With regard to this clonotype: Sequence at one end of the junction differs from germline and may be a read error. The gene calls are TRBV10-3 and TRBJ1-2; D is uncertain. Germline CDR1 reads ENHRY; CDR2 reads SYGVKD. The CDR3 consists of 12 residues. CDR3 protein: CTISALDYGYTF. In DNA, the CDR3 is TGTACCATCAGTGCCCTAGACTATGGCTACACCTTC.

This sequence joins TRBV3-1 and TRBJ2-5; D is uncertain. The DNA end lines up better with TRBJ2-7; the J call may be wrong. The CDR3 covers 14 residues. Per the germline V gene, CDR1 is LGHDT and CDR2 is YNNKEL (reference sequence). The CDR3 DNA is TGTGCCAGCAGCCCCATCCTAGGGATCAACGAGCAGTACTTC. As protein: CASSPILGINEQYF.

The chain is built from TRBV10-2 and TRBJ2-7, with TRBD2 matching 9 bases. Germline assignment: CDR1 WSHSY and CDR2 SAAADI. V gave up 6 bases and J gave up 3 bases; unmatched junction bases: 3. This CDR3 has 13 residues. CDR3 sequence (DNA): TGCGCCAGCAGAGCAGCGGGAGGCTACGAGCAGTACTTC. It yields the protein CASRAAGGYEQYF.